The 5 T cell receptor beta chains below were found in one sample sequenced in a study of cytomegalovirus exposure and HLA in healthy donors. The PCR contained 60 Vbeta and 13 Jbeta primers. Using immunoSEQ multiplex PCR, the repertoire was profiled, and TCRdb retains in-frame clones only, with some absent. The table has 100,000 to 120,000 clones, around 78% seen once. The sequencing sample was made of PBMCs. The receptors shown here come from a woman between 25 and 40 years old in good health and CMV-seronegative.

The V and J genes are TRBV7-2 and TRBJ1-2; no firm D call. There are 14 residues in the CDR3. Deletions cut 1 base from V and 7 bases from J, with 13 bases between. Per germline, CDR1 SGHTA and CDR2 FQGNSA. CDR3 region: CASSLGRDFGGYTF. Written as DNA, the CDR3 is TGTGCCAGCAGCTTAGGAAGAGACTTCGGTGGCTACACCTTC.

As DNA, the CDR3 is TGTGCCAGCAGCCCAGGCAGGAAGGAAAAACTGTTTTTT. As protein: CASSPGRKEKLFF. The rearrangement uses TRBV7-8 and TRBJ1-4; D gene ambiguous. CDR3 length equals 13 residues. Germline assignment: CDR1 SGHVS and CDR2 FQNEAQ. Trimming removed 5 bases at V and 8 bases at J, with 12 bases between.

V and J are TRBV29-1 and TRBJ2-7, with 7 bases aligning to TRBD1. J gave up 2 bases and V 6 bases, and 7 bases lay outside the gene matches. The CDR3 length is 13 residues. Germline V gene sequence: CDR1 SQVTM, CDR2 ANQGSEA. Here the CDR3 reads CSVYTGDPYEQYF. CDR3 nucleotides: TGCAGCGTCTACACAGGGGATCCCTACGAGCAGTACTTC.

The genes are TRBV5-6 and TRBJ2-7; TRBD1 matches 7 bases. After removal of 3 bases from V and 5 bases from J, the junction contained 8 bases not matched to a gene. The CDR3 is made up of 14 amino acids. The V gene's germline CDR1 is SGHDT and CDR2 YYEEEE. CDR3 amino acids: CASSSTGANHEQYF. In DNA form, the CDR3 reads TGTGCCAGCAGCTCAACAGGGGCGAACCACGAGCAGTACTTC.

The chain links TRBV5-5 to TRBJ1-1; D possibly corresponds to TRBD1 (5 bases). V was cut by 4 bases and J by 9 bases, with 13 bases left in between. The CDR3 consists of 12 residues. CDR1 SGHKS and CDR2 YYEKEE come from the germline V gene (reference sequence). CDR3 in amino acids: CASSRGQTQAFF. The DNA of the CDR3 is TGTGCCAGCAGCCGTGGACAAACTCAAGCTTTCTTT.